This TCR beta chain was obtained from a study of blood T cell repertoires in COVID-19. V was cut by 3 bases and J by 6 bases, with 9 bases left in between. The CDR3 has 13 residues. Germline-derived CDR1 and CDR2 are KGHSH and LQKENI. Libraries were prepared by immunoSEQ multiplex PCR; TCRdb keeps only in-frame clonotypes and omits some of them. The sample lists over 90,000 clones; about four fifths were seen once. The chain carries TRBV18 and TRBJ2-1, with D uncertain. Specimen: peripheral blood. The TCR sequence derives from an elderly man with COVID-19, enrolled during active disease. The CDR3, as DNA: TGTGCCAGCTCACCGCCGTTCAGCAATGAGCAGTTCTTC. Amino acids: CASSPPFSNEQFF.